Below are 31 T cell receptor beta chains sequenced from a single sample in a study of cytomegalovirus exposure and HLA in healthy donors. The primer mix had 60 Vbeta and 13 Jbeta primers. Some clones are missing from TCRdb's copy, which holds only in-frame ones; the method was immunoSEQ multiplex PCR. The sample includes approximately 140,000 clones, 83% of them seen just once. What was sequenced was PBMCs. The origin of the receptors is a girl aged 2-10 years in good health and CMV-seronegative.

Only a few counts were recorded for this clone. This sequence joins TRBV5-5 and TRBJ1-1; perhaps TRBD1 as D (5 bases). The germline V and J ends were trimmed by 0 bases and 1 base, with 13 bases remaining between them. The CDR3 has 16 residues. Germline-derived CDR1 and CDR2 are SGHKS and YYEKEE (reference sequence). CDR3 region: CASSLVVAGPNTEAFF. CDR3 in DNA: TGTGCCAGCAGCTTGGTGGTTGCGGGACCGAACACTGAAGCTTTCTTT.

The chain employs TRBV9 and TRBJ1-1; D unresolved. CDR1 and CDR2 from the germline V gene are SGDLS and YYNGEE. The CDR3 loop spans 13 amino acids. The V and J ends lost 7 bases and 0 bases respectively, with 10 bases between them. This chain's CDR3 is CASAPQVNTEAFF. The CDR3 nucleotides are TGTGCCAGCGCACCTCAGGTGAACACTGAAGCTTTCTTT.

The chain joins TRBV6-5 to TRBJ1-5; maybe TRBD1 (6 bases). This CDR3 is 15 amino acids long. The V end lost 0 bases, the J end lost 4 bases, and 10 bases lay between the germline ends. Germline CDR1 reads MNHEY; CDR2 reads SVGAGI. CDR3 in DNA: TGTGCCAGCAGTTACTCCCAGGGGCAGAATCAGCCCCAGCATTTT. Amino acids: CASSYSQGQNQPQHF.

The chain is built from TRBV5-5 and TRBJ1-2, with D possibly matching TRBD1 (6 bases). The germline gives CDR1 SGHKS, CDR2 YYEKEE (reference sequence). Deletions cut 2 bases from V and 2 bases from J, with 28 bases between. The CDR3 covers 20 residues. The CDR3 coding sequence is TGTGCCAGCAGCTTTCCACCGGTGGGAAAAGGCCAGGGGAAGAACTATGGCTACACCTTC. Translated: CASSFPPVGKGQGKNYGYTF.

This chain connects TRBV28 to TRBJ2-1; 7 bases are a match to TRBD1. V lost 7 bases and J lost 1; bases outside the gene matches: 4. CDR3 length: 14 amino acids. Germline CDR1 MDHEN, CDR2 SYDVKM. CDR3 DNA sequence: TGTGCCAGCATGTGGACAGGATCCTACAATGAGCAGTTCTTC. Translation gives CASMWTGSYNEQFF.

The gene calls are TRBV19 and TRBJ2-3, with TRBD2 identical over 7 bases. The CDR3 length is 14 residues. Germline-derived CDR1 and CDR2 are LNHDA and SQIVND (reference sequence). With 5 bases clipped from V and 1 base from J, the junction kept 3 bases outside the gene matches. The DNA for the CDR3 is TGTGCCAGTAGTGAGGCGGGAGGCACAGATACGCAGTATTTT. This translates into CASSEAGGTDTQYF.

The chain recombines TRBV21-1 with TRBJ2-3; no DNA check was done on the table's D call, TRBD2. TRBV21-1 is deemed a pseudogene. This CDR3 has 16 residues. Written as DNA, the CDR3 is TGTGCCAGCAGCAAAAGCACTAGAACTAGCACAGATACGCAGTATTTT. It yields the protein CASSKSTRTSTDTQYF.

This clone has more than one count but fewer than ten. The gene calls are TRBV5-4 and TRBJ2-7; a possible D gene is TRBD1 (7 bases). Trimming took 4 bases from V and 0 from J, leaving 14 bases between them. The CDR3 length is 15 residues. CDR1 is SGHNT and CDR2 is YYREEE in the germline V gene (reference sequence). The CDR3 sequence is CASSGGTAASYEQYF. In nucleotides, the CDR3 is TGTGCCAGCAGCGGAGGGACAGCCGCCTCCTACGAGCAGTACTTC.

This clone turned up a few times. This chain links TRBV6-5 with TRBJ1-5, with 8 nucleotides matching TRBD1. CDR1 is MNHEY and CDR2 is SVGAGI in the germline V gene. The CDR3 consists of 16 residues. Germline trimming cut 2 bases from V and 6 bases from J; bases unmatched to any gene: 9. The CDR3 region has the DNA TGTGCCAGCAGTTACAAGGCAGGGGGCGCGGGTCAGCCCCAGCATTTT. This gives the protein CASSYKAGGAGQPQHF.

The CDR3 spells CASSADTNLEAFF. CDR3 DNA sequence: TGTGCCAGCAGCGCAGACACGAATCTTGAAGCTTTCTTT. This chain connects TRBV9 to TRBJ1-1; D gene unclear. The CDR3 is 13 residues long. Germline CDR1 and CDR2: SGDLS and YYNGEE. V gave up 3 bases and J gave up 7 bases, with 13 bases separating them.

This clone was counted a single time. The chain employs TRBV27 and TRBJ1-2; D uncertain. This CDR3 comprises 11 residues. Germline CDR1 and CDR2: MNHEY and SMNVEV (reference sequence). This CDR3 reads CVKPPKRDYTF. In DNA, the CDR3 is TGTGTAAAGCCTCCTAAGAGGGACTACACCTTC.

V and J are TRBV4-3 and TRBJ2-1; 7 bases fit TRBD2. V shed 0 bases, J shed 3 bases, and the junction held 2 bases outside the gene matches. The CDR3 runs 15 residues. In germline, CDR1 is LGHNA, CDR2 YSLEER. Written as DNA, the CDR3 is TGCGCCAGCAGCCAAGATGGGGGGGGCTACAATGAGCAGTTCTTC. This encodes CASSQDGGGYNEQFF.

This sequence joins TRBV13 and TRBJ1-6, with D hard to call. Germline V CDR1 and CDR2: PRHDT, FYEKMQ (reference sequence). The V and J ends lost 0 bases and 7 bases respectively, with 19 bases between them. The CDR3 length is 18 residues. CDR3 nucleotides: TGTGCCAGCAGCTTAGGTCGAACAGCACCTACCCCAAATTCACCCCTCCACTTT. Amino acid sequence: CASSLGRTAPTPNSPLHF.

This chain connects TRBV5-4 to TRBJ2-7; tentatively, D is TRBD2 (6 bases). Trimming left V 0 bases short and J 4 bases short, with 8 bases between. CDR1 is SGHNT and CDR2 is YYREEE in the germline V gene (reference sequence). CDR3 size: 13 residues. CDR3 sequence (DNA): TGTGCCAGCAGCTTGGGTAGCGGATACGAGCAGTACTTC. Protein product: CASSLGSGYEQYF.

The genes are TRBV5-4 and TRBJ2-1; the D is unclear. Germline V lookup: CDR1 SGHNT, CDR2 YYREEE (reference sequence). The V end lost 5 bases, the J end lost 3 bases, and 15 bases lay between the germline ends. CDR3 length equals 15 residues. The CDR3 DNA is TGTGCCAGCAGAAATCGGGTGGCAGACTACAATGAGCAGTTCTTC. Translated, it gives CASRNRVADYNEQFF.

In its sample, this clone was seen a few times. This chain links TRBV30 with TRBJ1-2, with D uncertain. Germline V lookup: CDR1 GTSNPN, CDR2 SVGIG (reference sequence). V shed 0 bases and J shed 9 bases, with 11 bases lying between them. CDR3 length: 12 residues. CDR3 region: CAWSVGRGSYTF. CDR3 DNA: TGTGCCTGGAGTGTAGGCCGAGGGAGCTACACCTTC.

The CDR3 nucleotides are TGTGCCAGCAGCGATGAAATGGGCAGACAGGGGGTCTACGAGCAGTACTTC. Translation: CASSDEMGRQGVYEQYF. The chain joins TRBV5-6 to TRBJ2-5; 9 nucleotides agree with TRBD1. The DNA end is a closer match to TRBJ2-7, so the J assignment may be wrong. The CDR3 contains 17 residues. CDR1 and CDR2 (germline): SGHDT, YYEEEE.

The rearrangement uses TRBV2 and TRBJ2-5, with 11 bases lining up with TRBD1. The CDR3 is 14 amino acids. Germline CDR1 reads SNHLY; CDR2 reads FYNNEI. V lost 3 bases and J lost 3; bases outside the gene matches: 0. The CDR3 protein is CASSEGQGEETQYF. The CDR3 bases are TGTGCCAGCAGTGAGGGACAGGGGGAAGAGACCCAGTACTTC.

This sequence joins TRBV27 and TRBJ2-1; TRBD2 matches at 10 bases. The CDR3 is 15 amino acids. The germline V gene has CDR1 MNHEY and CDR2 SMNVEV (reference sequence). Trimming at V came to 6 bases and at J to 10 bases, leaving 12 bases not matched to a gene. CDR3 sequence reads: CASSEVLAGVREQFF. CDR3 sequence (DNA): TGTGCCAGCAGCGAGGTTCTAGCGGGAGTACGAGAGCAGTTCTTC.

This chain connects TRBV7-6 to TRBJ2-7, with a possible D match to TRBD1 (6 bases). This CDR3 spans 15 amino acids. Germline CDR1 is SGHVS and CDR2 is FNYEAQ. V was pared by 2 bases and J by 4 bases, with 15 bases between. CDR3: CASSLRDTAPYEQYF. The CDR3 coding sequence is TGTGCCAGCAGCTTAAGGGACACTGCCCCGTACGAGCAGTACTTC. The full variable domain, with the rest looked up from reference TRBV7-6 and TRBJ2-7, is GAGVSQSPRYKVTKRGQDVALRCDPISGHVSLYWYRQALGQGPEFLTYFNYEAQQDKSGLPNDRFSAERPEGSISTLTIQRTEQRDSAMYRCASSLRDTAPYEQYFGPGTRLTVT.

In regard to this clone: Distinct nucleotide sequences in the sample also encode this CDR3. This chain uses TRBV7-9 with TRBJ1-2, with a tentative D call TRBD1 (5 bases). From germline, CDR1 is SEHNR and CDR2 FQNEAQ (reference sequence). The CDR3 consists of 13 residues. With 5 bases removed from V and 3 bases from J, the gap between germline ends came to 10 bases. The CDR3 bases are TGTGCCAGCAGCCTCGGGACTGACTATGGCTACACCTTC. Amino acid sequence: CASSLGTDYGYTF.

The chain carries TRBV18 and TRBJ2-7, with D perhaps matching TRBD2 (7 bases). The CDR3 has 18 residues. Trimming removed 4 bases at V and 0 bases at J, with 22 bases between. Per germline, CDR1 KGHSH and CDR2 LQKENI. In DNA form, the CDR3 reads TGTGCCAGCTCACAAACAATGCGGGGGCCGAGCAGCTCCTACGAGCAGTACTTC. Translated, it gives CASSQTMRGPSSSYEQYF.

The rearrangement uses TRBV25-1 and TRBJ2-2; 13 nucleotides align to TRBD2. The CDR3 extends over 17 amino acids. Germline CDR1 and CDR2: MGHDK and SYGVNS. Trimming cost V 4 bases and J 6 bases; bases outside gene matches: 8. CDR3 amino acids: CASSVPGLAGSAGELFF. CDR3 in DNA: TGTGCCAGCAGTGTACCGGGACTAGCGGGATCCGCCGGGGAGCTGTTTTTT.

This sequence joins TRBV4-1 and TRBJ2-7; 9 bases agree with TRBD1. CDR1 and CDR2 from the germline V gene are MGHRA and YSYEKL. With V trimmed by 0 bases and J by 3 bases, 0 bases remained unmatched. This CDR3 has 14 residues. CDR3 sequence: CASSQEDRGYEQYF. CDR3 nucleotides: TGCGCCAGCAGCCAAGAGGACAGGGGCTACGAGCAGTACTTC.

The rearrangement links TRBV27 to TRBJ2-7; the match to TRBD1 covers 7 bases. Germline CDR1 and CDR2: MNHEY and SMNVEV (reference sequence). This CDR3 comprises 17 residues. The junction had 11 bases not matched to a gene; V was cut back by 3 bases and J by 0 bases. The CDR3 reads CASSFRTGDPSSYEQYF. Written as DNA, the CDR3 is TGTGCCAGCAGTTTTAGGACAGGCGACCCTAGCTCCTACGAGCAGTACTTC.

The chain links TRBV19 to TRBJ2-4, with D possibly matching TRBD1 (5 bases). The V end was cut by 6 bases, the J end by 0 bases, with 12 bases between. There are 15 residues in the CDR3. CDR1 is LNHDA, CDR2 SQIVND, per germline (reference sequence). As DNA, the CDR3 is TGTGCCAGTAGACAGGAGACAGTAGCCAAAAACATTCAGTACTTC. Its protein product is CASRQETVAKNIQYF.

This sequence joins TRBV29-1 and TRBJ2-1, with D unclear. CDR1 and CDR2 (germline): SQVTM, ANQGSEA. Trimming removed 3 bases from V and 4 bases from J, with 16 bases in between. This CDR3 contains 15 residues. The CDR3 nucleotides read TGCAGCGTTGAGGCGGTAGGTACCGATTACAATGAGCAGTTCTTC. Its translation is CSVEAVGTDYNEQFF.

CDR3 in amino acids: CASSMAYRDVNGYTF. In nucleotides, the CDR3 is TGTGCCAGTAGTATGGCCTACAGGGATGTGAATGGCTACACCTTC. The J gene is TRBJ1-2, the V gene TRBV19; perhaps TRBD1 as D (6 bases). CDR3 length: 15 amino acids. Trimming left V 3 bases short and J 6 bases short, with 17 bases between. Germline V gene sequence: CDR1 LNHDA, CDR2 SQIVND (reference sequence).

The chain is built from TRBV19 and TRBJ1-1, with TRBD1 matching over 7 bases. In germline, CDR1 is LNHDA, CDR2 SQIVND (reference sequence). V lost 5 bases to trimming and J lost 3 bases; unmatched junction nucleotides: 9. The CDR3 is 15 amino acids. The CDR3 DNA is TGTGCCAGTAGTCCCATTCTCAGGGGGGACACTGAAGCTTTCTTT. Amino acid sequence: CASSPILRGDTEAFF. Full variable domain (outside the CDR3, taken from reference TRBV19 and TRBJ1-1): DGGITQSPKYLFRKEGQNVTLSCEQNLNHDAMYWYRQDPGQGLRLIYYSQIVNDFQKGDIAEGYSVSREKKESFPLTVTSAQKNPTAFYLCASSPILRGDTEAFFGQGTRLTVV.

CDR3 nucleotides: TGCGCCAGCAGTTTAGGGGCGGGGTACGAGCAGTACTTC. Its protein product is CASSLGAGYEQYF. The V and J genes are TRBV5-1 and TRBJ2-5; possibly TRBD2 for D (6 bases). The DNA end is more similar to TRBJ2-7, so the J call may be wrong. The germline gives CDR1 SGHRS, CDR2 YFSETQ. The length of the CDR3 is 13 residues.

The chain uses TRBV6-1 and TRBJ2-1; the match to TRBD2 covers 13 bases. Germline CDR1 reads MNHNS; CDR2 reads SASEGT. The CDR3 is 14 residues long. J was trimmed by 10 bases and V by 3 bases; bases with no gene match: 3. The CDR3 DNA sequence: TGTGCCAGCAGTGAGGGACTAGCGGGGACAGAGCAGTTCTTC. Protein product: CASSEGLAGTEQFF.